This passage covers 19 T cell receptor beta chains from one sample sequenced in a study of CD8 T cell repertoires and HIV-1 epitope variants. Antigens for these TCRs are unknown. Method: immunoSEQ multiplex PCR; TCRdb's copy keeps in-frame clones and lacks some. The sample lists 2,200 or so clones; 60% to 75% were seen once. Sequenced material: cultured CD8+ T cells derived from PBMCs. All receptors come from a male donor with HIV.

CDR3 in amino acids: CASSLDLTGEVSNEQFF. The CDR3 DNA sequence: TGTGCCAGCAGCTTGGATTTAACAGGAGAAGTTAGCAATGAGCAGTTCTTC. The rearrangement links TRBV5-5 to TRBJ2-1; D may be TRBD1 (5 bases). CDR1 and CDR2 (germline): SGHKS, YYEKEE (reference sequence). V was cut by 0 bases and J by 6 bases, with 19 bases left in between. There are 17 residues in the CDR3.

The chain combines TRBV29-1 with TRBJ2-1, with 8 bases fitting TRBD2. V shed 4 bases, J shed 7 bases, and the junction held 9 bases outside the gene matches. Germline V gene data show CDR1 as SQVTM and CDR2 as ANQGSEA. The CDR3 has 14 residues. CDR3 sequence reads: CSVGAGGAGNEQFF. The DNA of the CDR3 is TGCAGCGTTGGGGCCGGGGGGGCCGGGAATGAGCAGTTCTTC.

The chain carries TRBV19 and TRBJ1-1; 8 bases align to TRBD1. With 1 base clipped from V and 4 bases from J, the junction kept 5 bases outside the gene matches. The V gene's germline CDR1 is LNHDA and CDR2 SQIVND (reference sequence). This CDR3 has 15 residues. The CDR3 bases are TGTGCCAGTAGTATAGGAGGGACAGGACCCACTGAAGCTTTCTTT. Amino acids: CASSIGGTGPTEAFF.

The gene calls are TRBV28 and TRBJ2-5; D remains unclear. The CDR3 has 13 amino acids. V was pared by 6 bases and J by 6 bases, with 14 bases between. In germline, CDR1 is MDHEN, CDR2 SYDVKM. The CDR3 region has the DNA TGTGCCAGCAGCGAAACGGCCCAGAAGACCCAGTACTTC. Residues: CASSETAQKTQYF.

This clone was detected once. This chain uses TRBV4-3 with TRBJ2-1, with 8 bases aligning to TRBD1. V shed 2 bases, J shed 8 bases, and the junction held 8 bases outside the gene matches. The CDR3 has 15 residues. Germline V lookup: CDR1 LGHNA, CDR2 YSLEER. The CDR3 nucleotides read TGCGCCAGCAGCCAACGGACAGGGCTAGAGGATGAGCAGTTCTTC. Amino acid sequence: CASSQRTGLEDEQFF.

A single count supports this clone. The chain recombines TRBV28 with TRBJ2-7; D remains ambiguous. Germline CDR1 is MDHEN and CDR2 is SYDVKM. CDR3 length: 11 residues. V was clipped by 5 bases and J by 0 bases, with 2 bases between them. CDR3 nucleotide sequence: TGTGCCAGCAGTCACTCCTACGAGCAGTACTTC. Amino acids: CASSHSYEQYF.

The V and J genes are TRBV15 and TRBJ2-1, with a tentative D call TRBD1 (5 bases). The CDR3 extends over 14 amino acids. V lost 1 base and J 7 bases, leaving 11 bases between the germline ends. CDR1 is LNHNV, CDR2 YYDKDF, per germline (reference sequence). CDR3 DNA sequence: TGTGCCACCAGCAGAGGGGTGACAGTAAATGAGCAGTTCTTC. It yields the protein CATSRGVTVNEQFF.

The V and J genes are TRBV28 and TRBJ2-3; 13 nucleotides line up with TRBD2. Losses at the gene ends were 3 bases for V and 2 bases for J; bases not matched to a gene: 5. CDR1 and CDR2 (germline): MDHEN, SYDVKM. The CDR3 runs to 17 residues. CDR3 sequence (DNA): TGTGCCAGCAGTTTGATACTAGCGGGAGGGATCACAGATACGCAGTATTTT. Translating gives CASSLILAGGITDTQYF.

The chain couples TRBV5-6 to TRBJ2-7, with D possibly matching TRBD2 (5 bases). This CDR3 is 16 amino acids long. Per the germline V gene, CDR1 is SGHDT and CDR2 is YYEEEE. V lost 0 bases, J lost 4 bases, and 17 bases lay in between. DNA of the CDR3: TGTGCCAGCAGCTTGGGGCCTTCTTTGGGAGATTACGAGCAGTACTTC. It codes for CASSLGPSLGDYEQYF.

The rearrangement joins TRBV9 to TRBJ2-5; D perhaps matches TRBD2 (7 bases). There are 16 residues in the CDR3. Germline lookup yields CDR1 SGDLS and CDR2 YYNGEE. V lost 3 bases, J lost 2 bases, and 17 bases lay in between. CDR3 sequence reads: CASSGRGGERQETQYF. The CDR3 DNA is TGTGCCAGCAGCGGACGAGGGGGGGAGAGACAAGAGACCCAGTACTTC.

The V gene is TRBV9, the J gene TRBJ2-7, with TRBD2 identical over 7 bases. V trimming: 4 bases; J trimming: 2 bases; junction bases outside the gene matches: 12. This CDR3 is 16 amino acids long. Germline V gene data show CDR1 as SGDLS and CDR2 as YYNGEE. The CDR3 loop is CASSPSSGRGAYEQYF. DNA for the CDR3: TGTGCCAGCAGCCCTTCTAGCGGCCGAGGAGCCTACGAGCAGTACTTC.

This clone was found a few times. J is TRBJ2-6 and V is TRBV6-5; 8 nucleotides align to TRBD1. The CDR3 is 16 residues long. V lost 2 bases, J lost 0 bases, and 0 bases stayed unmatched. Germline V gives CDR1 MNHEY, CDR2 SVGAGI. The chain's CDR3 is CASSYTGGSGANVLTF. In DNA, the CDR3 is TGTGCCAGCAGTTACACAGGGGGCTCTGGGGCCAACGTCCTGACTTTC.

This clone came up a few times. The chain combines TRBV9 with TRBJ2-1; TRBD1 matches 10 bases. Germline V gene data show CDR1 as SGDLS and CDR2 as YYNGEE. The length of the CDR3 is 15 residues. Unmatched junction bases numbered 6, after V lost 3 bases and J lost 6 bases. CDR3 bases: TGTGCCAGCAGCGCCGGGACAGGGGCGAGCAATGAGCAGTTCTTC. Translating it yields CASSAGTGASNEQFF.

The chain recombines TRBV28 with TRBJ2-3; TRBD2 is a possible D gene (6 bases). Trimming removed 6 bases from V and 2 bases from J, with 15 bases in between. Germline V gives CDR1 MDHEN, CDR2 SYDVKM. The CDR3 is 15 amino acids. In nucleotides, the CDR3 is TGTGCCAGCAGACGCGGGACTTACTACACAGATACGCAGTATTTT. This sequence encodes CASRRGTYYTDTQYF.

This chain connects TRBV6-6 to TRBJ1-1; tentatively, D is TRBD1 (5 bases). The CDR3 runs 13 residues. CDR1 and CDR2 from the germline V gene are MNHNY and SVGAGI (reference sequence). The V end lost 7 bases, the J end lost 3 bases, and 12 bases lay between the germline ends. Written as DNA, the CDR3 is TGTGCCAGCACCCCGGGGGGGGACACTGAAGCTTTCTTT. This gives the protein CASTPGGDTEAFF.

V usage is TRBV6-1 and J usage is TRBJ1-5; D remains unclear. V dropped 0 bases and J dropped 4 bases, with 4 bases sitting between them. Germline assignment: CDR1 MNHNS and CDR2 SASEGT. The CDR3 sequence is 13 residues long. CDR3 DNA: TGTGCCAGCAGTGAAGCATTTAATCAGCCCCAGCATTTT. Translating it yields CASSEAFNQPQHF.

J is TRBJ2-7 and V is TRBV27, with D perhaps matching TRBD1 (6 bases). CDR1 and CDR2 (germline): MNHEY, SMNVEV (reference sequence). Trimming pared 6 bases from V and 2 bases from J, leaving 8 bases between. CDR3 size: 12 residues. Here the CDR3 DNA reads TGTGCCAGCAGCCAGGGGCCCTACGAGCAGTACTTC. The encoded protein is CASSQGPYEQYF.

The rearrangement joins TRBV29-1 to TRBJ2-3; no firm D call. The germline gives CDR1 SQVTM, CDR2 ANQGSEA. Trimming took off 5 bases at V and 2 bases at J, with 5 bases between the two ends. CDR3 size: 11 residues. The CDR3 sequence is CSVHSTDTQYF. CDR3 coding DNA: TGCAGCGTTCACTCCACAGATACGCAGTATTTT.

This chain joins TRBV6-1 and TRBJ2-2; TRBD2 aligns across 13 bases. The CDR3 has 14 amino acids. V shed 6 bases and J 6 bases; nucleotides not matched to a gene: 1. The germline V gene encodes CDR1 MNHNS and CDR2 SASEGT. The CDR3, as DNA: TGTGCCAGCAGCGGACTAGCGGGAGCCGGGGAGCTGTTTTTT. This translates into CASSGLAGAGELFF.